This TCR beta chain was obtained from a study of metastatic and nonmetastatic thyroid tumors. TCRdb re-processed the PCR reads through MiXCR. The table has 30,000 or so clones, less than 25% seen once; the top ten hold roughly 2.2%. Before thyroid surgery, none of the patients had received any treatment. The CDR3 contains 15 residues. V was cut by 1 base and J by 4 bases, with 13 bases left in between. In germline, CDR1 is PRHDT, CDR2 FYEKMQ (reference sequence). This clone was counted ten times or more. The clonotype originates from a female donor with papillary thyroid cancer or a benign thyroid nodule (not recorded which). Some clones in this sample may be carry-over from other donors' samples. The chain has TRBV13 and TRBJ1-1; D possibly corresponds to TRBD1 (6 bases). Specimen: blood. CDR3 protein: CASSLDRVAGTEAFF. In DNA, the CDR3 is TGTGCCAGCAGCTTAGACAGGGTAGCGGGCACTGAAGCTTTCTTT.